This TCR beta chain was documented in a study of CD8 T cells in Susac syndrome. With random hexamers, 0.5 to 1 ug RNA was reverse transcribed. TCR beta CDR3 was amplified by immunoSEQ multiplex PCR. This amplification extended across 54 Vbeta and 13 Jbeta segments. MiXCR was run by TCRdb on the immunoSEQ multiplex PCR reads, yielding one entry per CDR3 protein. The data hold roughly 200,000 distinct CDR3 sequences, with 90% to 95% observed a single time. This clonotype was detected once. Its matching antigen is unknown. The junction had 15 bases not matched to a gene; V was cut back by 5 bases and J by 4 bases. Looked up from germline, CDR1 is MNHNS and CDR2 is SASEGT. The CDR3 has 17 amino acids. In blood CD8+ and CD4+ T cells, TCR beta underwent sequencing. Broader study findings: Regarding the TCR sequencing and HLA analysis, the study admitted that a relatively small number of individuals were involved.

This clonotype originated in a human donor in good health. Sequencing was performed on CD4+ T cells from PBMCs. The chain couples TRBV6-1 to TRBJ1-1, with 8 bases lining up with TRBD1. CDR3: CASSIGQGAFISTEAFF. Here the CDR3 DNA reads TGTGCCAGCAGTATCGGACAGGGCGCTTTTATTAGCACTGAAGCTTTCTTT.